This TCR beta chain was obtained from a study of post-analysis software for immune sequencing data. Turning to the study itself: Recorded disease courses covered relapsing-remitting, secondary progressive and progressive-relapsing multiple sclerosis. Some patients had no subtype annotation. The study, taken as a whole, reports: Those with multiple sclerosis, the patient group, showed significantly lower normalized Chao1 diversity than controls. About five TRBV segments (TRBV5-6, TRBV5-1 and TRBV20-1 among them) occurred more frequently in patients than in controls.

The TCR beta cDNA libraries carried unique molecular identifiers. TCRdb recomputed calls from the PCR reads with MiXCR, one row per CDR3 protein. The profile shows approximately 360,000 distinct CDR3 sequences, around 37% of them singletons. On this clonotype itself: Its antigen is still unknown.

The CDR3 extends over 16 amino acids. J gave up 5 bases and V 2 bases, and 6 bases lay outside the gene matches. CDR1 is MNHNY, CDR2 SVGAGI, per germline (reference sequence). The V call is TRBV6-6, the J call TRBJ2-5; 12 bases align to TRBD1. This TCR came from a girl between 5 and 17 years old with multiple sclerosis. The specimen was blood. CDR3 loop: CASSYGTGGVGETQYF. The CDR3 DNA reads as TGTGCCAGCAGTTACGGGACAGGGGGCGTCGGTGAGACCCAGTACTTC.